This T cell receptor (beta chain) is from a study of cytomegalovirus exposure and HLA in healthy donors (TCRdb year 2017). At the level of the whole study: An earlier analysis of roughly 500 of the donors reported about 250 Gb of sequence data and roughly 110 million unique TCR beta sequences from about 179 million T cells. Roughly 300 gigabases of sequencing data and approximately 80 million unique TCR sequences were included in an early release covering about 600 HLA-typed donors. The genetic ancestry cluster associated with self-reported Caucasian donors included around 76% of the roughly 410 genotyped donors. The study aimed to test whether cataloging public T cell receptors could reveal signatures of past pathogen exposure. The T cell repertoires of roughly 660 subjects were profiled by immunosequencing and related to cytomegalovirus serostatus. Along with the roughly 670-subject first cohort, a separate validation cohort of over a hundred different subjects was used. High-throughput TCR immunosequencing, statistical association of individual TCRs with disease status, and machine learning were combined to predict cytomegalovirus infection status. A later analysis re-analyzed previously published TCR beta repertoires from approximately 670 donors and added high-resolution HLA genotyping to study TCR occurrence patterns. Rather than drawing on any new phenotypic data, the later analysis identified candidate immune exposures from TCR beta sequences and the way those sequences occurred across donors. In an earlier analysis of 587 of the donors, high-throughput TCR beta sequencing was used to judge whether each TCR beta V gene segment behaved as functional or pseudogenic. Donor age, sex, ethnicity and CMV serostatus were collected together with the repertoire data. A later genetic analysis took genome-wide SNP genotypes for about three fifths of the roughly 670 donors and used that subset as a discovery cohort. All discovery cohort repertoires had been generated using a single sequencing platform. HLA typing covered class I and class II loci at four-digit resolution. Typing coverage differed by locus: A, B, C, DRB1 and DQB1 were typed in about 620-630 donors, DQA1 in approximately 520, DPA1 in approximately 600, and DPB1 in around 490. Four or five DR-DQ haplotypes were treated as single units for association and clustering because of strong linkage in the cohort. Among a few hundred genotyped donors of the cohort, an average of about 240,000 unique TCR beta nucleotide sequences were sequenced per donor, around 20% of them non-productive. Broader findings and caveats from the paper: In a later analysis, the rate of TCR association differed among HLA loci, with DRB1 alleles having the most associated TCRs and HLA-C alleles having the fewest. For the cohort, immune exposure information was limited to CMV serostatus. A later analysis associated 17,000 or so TCR beta sequences with specific HLA alleles at a false discovery rate of 0.05. A later analysis found that HLA-associated TCR beta chains were more clonally expanded and had lower generation probabilities than equally common non-associated chains. The earlier analysis of 450 to 700 of the donors excluded some 15 rarely observed V segments, including chromosome 9 orphons, because counts were too low. Correlated functional status among segregating V segments might be attributable to linkage disequilibrium, but an unknown experimental factor could not be ruled out. Assigning TCR associations to individual alleles was difficult when HLA alleles, especially DR and DQ, strongly co-occurred. Presence/absence analyses assumed roughly uniform sequencing depth across donors, an assumption that may not hold. A further reported finding was that TCR beta sequences accurately predicted the HLA-A and HLA-B alleles for most subjects in the first cohort. An earlier analysis of around 600 of the donors showed that most TCR beta V segments appeared in productive rearrangements either about 87% or about 30% of the time, which broadly matched IMGT annotations. Because HLA typing was unavailable for some donors at each locus, only the typed subset was used in association tests. Cytomegalovirus status was reported to be diagnosed by the classifier with high specificity and sensitivity in both the original and validation cohorts. The sequencing pipeline was judged likely to have produced a cluster of highly shared sequence variants as a technical artifact. According to a later genetic analysis, donors in an Asian-associated ancestry cluster had fewer N-insertions in productive TCRs than the approximately 650-donor mean. The 87-base-pair reads could not distinguish some IMGT-functional V segments, including TRBV6-2 and TRBV6-3, so those segments were excluded. Most TCR sequences were seen in very few donors, while some public TCRs were found in many individuals. The authors suggested that the approach could potentially be generalized to other disease states and immunological phenotypes. An association between a missense DCLRE1C variant and V-gene and J-gene trimming of TCR beta chains was found in a later genetic analysis and replicated in an independent cohort. A few of the identified cytomegalovirus-associated TCR beta chains were confirmed in vitro to be specific for cytomegalovirus antigens. A later analysis found that most CMV-associated TCR beta chains appeared HLA-restricted, with HLA associations seemingly driven largely by CMV exposure. The study listed 164 TCR beta chains as associated with cytomegalovirus. In a later analysis, several top co-occurrence clusters were reported to appear linked to parvovirus B19, influenza, CMV and Epstein-Barr virus. This cohort had only TCR beta chains sequenced, and the lack of alpha or paired-chain data limited which features could be detected.

Libraries came from the immunoSEQ multiplex PCR assay. For the multiplex PCR, a mixture combining 60 forward primers for TCR Vbeta segments and 13 reverse primers for TCR Jbeta segments was used. The CDR3 region of rearranged TCR beta genes was amplified from genomic DNA by a multiplex PCR assay. Amplified TCR beta libraries were sequenced as 87-base-pair reads on the Illumina HiSeq System. The study's processing was this. In a later analysis, approximately 74 million unique TCR beta chains were counted across the 500 to 850 repertoires, and roughly 9.9 million of these chains were shared by at least two donors. To remove PCR and sequencing errors, raw reads were error-corrected and collapsed into unique sequences using a nearest-neighbor algorithm that merged closely related sequences. To assign V, D and J gene segments, CDR3 sequences were aligned to IMGT reference sequences. For a sequence to be retained, at least a six-nucleotide match to both a V gene segment and a J gene segment was required. Rearrangements were called productive when the CDR3 lacked stop codons and stayed in frame with V and J; all others were non-productive. CDR3 was defined by IMGT convention, running from the second conserved V-encoded cysteine to the conserved J-encoded phenylalanine. Sequences without an unambiguous match to a single V gene segment were excluded from the earlier analysis of 500 to 700 of the donors. In an earlier analysis of some 590 of the donors, a V segment was called functional when productive rearrangements were above 56.7%, and segregating when the standard deviation between donors exceeded 5%. A statistical classification framework was built to diagnose cytomegalovirus status from the catalog of TCR beta chain sequences. A later analysis assigned V and J genes by comparing TCR nucleotide sequences with IMGT/GENE-DB human TR gene sequences. A later analysis assigned CDR3 sequences and most-parsimonious VDJ recombination scenarios with the TCRdist pipeline. In a later analysis, every TCR beta chain was defined by the combination of its CDR3 amino acid sequence and its V-gene family, and reads without a unique V-gene family were dropped. To address suspected cross-contamination and a sequencing artifact, a later analysis removed under 600 highly shared, low-generation-probability nucleotide sequences. In a later analysis, a clonal expansion index was calculated for each public chain from normalized within-repertoire ranks of inferred template counts. In a later analysis, generation probabilities were computed using a VDJ recombination model fitted to out-of-frame rearrangements, and the results were checked against IGoR. In a later analysis, TCR-TCR, TCR-HLA and TCR-CMV co-occurrence was scored with hypergeometric tests, and a repertoire-size bias correction was applied to TCR pairs. False discovery rates were estimated in a later analysis by permuting HLA or CMV assignments 20 times. In a later analysis, co-occurring TCRs were grouped with DBSCAN, and TCRdist sequence similarity was added when clustering was performed within HLA-allele-positive subsets. Repertoires with fewer than 30,000 or more than 120,000 public chains were left out of co-occurrence clustering, as were five repertoires with anomalous nucleotide sharing. Sourced from immuneACCESS, this table was stored by TCRdb with only in-frame sequences that have V and J called. A share of the clones is absent; for the studies checked, an unresolved V gene accounts for under half, and the remainder has no known explanation. Clone size and V and J calls were adopted from that table, with D and trimming inferred from the DNA. This sample is represented by approximately 150,000 clones; 65% to 90% of them were singletons. Over 8.5% of the sample is held by the ten biggest clonotypes.

From a lookup of the germline V gene (reference sequence), CDR1 and CDR2 are SEHNR and FQNEAQ. Counted from cysteine to phenylalanine, this CDR3 has 17 amino acids. CDR3 DNA is the only sequence kept; it has 51 bases, read in frame from the first base. The cohort comprised 666 healthy bone marrow donors. At the time of sampling, every cohort member was nominally healthy, though immune exposures that went unrecorded were likely present. The donor was CMV seropositive and was included in the group of 289 seropositive cohort members. A peripheral blood sample was provided by each donor, and peripheral blood mononuclear cells were used for TCR beta sequencing. The Qiagen DNeasy Blood Extraction Kit was used to extract genomic DNA from the blood cell samples. As concerns this clone: There is no known antigen for this receptor. Germline and junction disagree at one end, which may indicate a read error.

Sequenced material: PBMCs. The source is a man aged 50-59 years in good health and CMV-seropositive. The chain joins TRBV7-9 to TRBJ1-2; the best D guess is TRBD1, with 5 bases matching. The CDR3 has the sequence CSSSQLSRGAPNYGYTF. At the DNA level, the sequence is TGTTCCAGCAGCCAACTTTCCCGCGGGGCTCCTAACTATGGCTACACCTTC.